This passage covers 30 T cell receptor beta chains from one sample sequenced in a study of CD4 T cells in relation to SARS-CoV-2 and coronaviruses. The antigens of these receptors remain unknown. Produced via immunoSEQ multiplex PCR; TCRdb's table is partial and in-frame only. The sample includes about 21,000 clones, approximately 82% of them seen just once. Unexposed donor CD4+ T cells date from about 2010-2019, before the COVID-19 pandemic. CD4+ T cells were isolated from the cells after around 9 days of culture. The specimen was CD4+ T cells from PBMCs, cultured in vitro. The receptors derive from a human donor in good health.

The chain couples TRBV24-1 to TRBJ2-6, with a possible D match to TRBD2 (6 bases). This CDR3 region has 17 residues. Germline V gene sequence: CDR1 KGHDR, CDR2 SFDVKD. V was pared by 3 bases and J by 0 bases, with 11 bases between. CDR3 bases: TGTGCCACCAGTGATGGGTTGGGGGGCTCTGGGGCCAACGTCCTGACTTTC. Its translation is CATSDGLGGSGANVLTF.

The chain combines TRBV28 with TRBJ2-3; TRBD1 matches at 8 bases. The germline V gene encodes CDR1 MDHEN and CDR2 SYDVKM. This CDR3 is built from 14 residues. The trim removed 8 bases at V and 6 bases at J, leaving 10 bases unmatched. CDR3 sequence (DNA): TGTGCCAGCGGCCAAAGGACAGGGCTCGATACGCAGTATTTT. Its translation: CASGQRTGLDTQYF.

The J gene is TRBJ2-3, the V gene TRBV12-5; TRBD2 matches 9 bases. The CDR3 is 14 amino acids. J gave up 2 bases and V 6 bases, and 3 bases lay outside the gene matches. Germline CDR1 is LGHNT and CDR2 is FRNRAP. Here the CDR3 DNA reads TGTGCTAGTGGACTAGCGGGTTCCACAGATACGCAGTATTTT. This codes for CASGLAGSTDTQYF.

DNA for the CDR3: TGTGCCATCAGTGAGATTGAGGGTGATCAGCCCCAGCATTTT. Encoded protein: CAISEIEGDQPQHF. The V gene is TRBV10-3, the J gene TRBJ1-5; D remains unclear. CDR3 length equals 14 residues. The germline V gene has CDR1 ENHRY and CDR2 SYGVKD. Trimming took 2 bases from V and 5 from J, leaving 10 bases between them.

The gene calls are TRBV7-9 and TRBJ2-7; 8 nucleotides align to TRBD1. Germline V lookup: CDR1 SEHNR, CDR2 FQNEAQ (reference sequence). Germline trimming cut 5 bases from V and 5 bases from J; bases unmatched to any gene: 8. CDR3 length: 14 residues. CDR3 in DNA: TGTGCCAGCAGCCCGGGACAGGAAGGGAACGAGCAGTACTTC. Protein: CASSPGQEGNEQYF.

This chain uses TRBV11-2 with TRBJ1-5; D unclear. This CDR3 has 13 amino acids. Trimming cost V 2 bases and J 3 bases, with 5 bases left between them. Germline CDR1 reads SGHAT; CDR2 reads FQNNGV. The CDR3 loop is CASSLNVNQPQHF. The CDR3 DNA is TGTGCCAGCAGCTTAAACGTCAATCAGCCCCAGCATTTT.

In this sample, this clone turned up a few times. J is TRBJ1-4 and V is TRBV5-4; TRBD1 agrees at 10 bases. The CDR3 is 16 amino acids. The V gene end was trimmed by 4 bases and the J gene end by 7 bases; junction bases not matched to a gene: 10. Germline V gene lookup returns CDR1 SGHNT and CDR2 YYREEE (reference sequence). The CDR3 sequence is CASSDNRDRGSEKLFF. The CDR3 nucleotides read TGTGCCAGCAGCGATAACCGGGACAGGGGTAGTGAAAAACTGTTTTTT.

This clone has only a few counts. The V gene is TRBV19, the J gene TRBJ2-4; the D gene is possibly TRBD1 (6 bases). V lost 0 bases and J 7 bases, leaving 7 bases between the germline ends. There are 13 residues in the CDR3. Per germline, CDR1 LNHDA and CDR2 SQIVND (reference sequence). DNA of the CDR3: TGTGCCAGTAGTATAGATAGGGGGAACATTCAGTACTTC. Amino acids: CASSIDRGNIQYF.

This chain joins TRBV6-4 and TRBJ2-6; D is uncertain. The CDR3 length is 15 residues. CDR1 MRHNA and CDR2 SNTAGT come from the germline V gene. Trimming left V 2 bases short and J 0 bases short, with 5 bases between. The CDR3 nucleotides read TGTGCCAGCAGTGACGACAACTCTGGGGCCAACGTCCTGACTTTC. Its translation is CASSDDNSGANVLTF.

This chain joins TRBV28 and TRBJ1-5; D possibly corresponds to TRBD1 (5 bases). Germline V CDR1 and CDR2: MDHEN, SYDVKM. The length of the CDR3 is 13 residues. With 3 bases removed from V and 7 bases from J, the gap between germline ends came to 10 bases. The CDR3 region is CASSFRVGQPQHF. For the CDR3, the DNA is TGTGCCAGCAGTTTCAGGGTCGGGCAGCCCCAGCATTTT.

The chain combines TRBV5-8 with TRBJ1-2; no clear D gene. The V gene's germline CDR1 is SGHTS and CDR2 YDEGEE. Trimming removed 0 bases from V and 4 bases from J, with 10 bases in between. This CDR3 comprises 14 residues. The CDR3 sequence: CASSLGVTFYGYTF. In nucleotides, the CDR3 is TGTGCCAGCAGCTTGGGGGTCACGTTCTATGGCTACACCTTC.

This sequence joins TRBV5-6 and TRBJ2-1; no reliable D call. The V end was cut by 0 bases, the J end by 0 bases, with 7 bases between. CDR1 and CDR2 from the germline V gene are SGHDT and YYEEEE. The CDR3 spans 15 residues. The CDR3 bases are TGTGCCAGCAGCTTGGATTCTGGCTCCTACAATGAGCAGTTCTTC. Translating gives CASSLDSGSYNEQFF.

Only a few counts were recorded for this clone. The V and J genes are TRBV7-9 and TRBJ2-3, with 8 bases that match TRBD2. V lost 5 bases to trimming and J lost 4 bases; unmatched junction nucleotides: 5. The CDR3 has 14 residues. The germline CDR1 and CDR2 sequences are SEHNR and FQNEAQ (reference sequence). CDR3: CASSDGTSADTQYF. The CDR3 nucleotides are TGTGCCAGCAGCGACGGGACTAGTGCAGATACGCAGTATTTT.

The V call is TRBV24-1, the J call TRBJ2-6, with a weak D call TRBD1 (5 bases). V was clipped by 0 bases and J by 0 bases, with 5 bases between them. Germline CDR1 KGHDR, CDR2 SFDVKD. This CDR3 region has 16 residues. CDR3 coding DNA: TGTGCCACCAGTGATTTGGACAGCTCTGGGGCCAACGTCCTGACTTTC. Amino acid sequence: CATSDLDSSGANVLTF.

This chain links TRBV5-1 with TRBJ1-3; maybe TRBD1 (5 bases). Looked up from germline, CDR1 is SGHRS and CDR2 is YFSETQ. The CDR3 spans 15 residues. V was pared by 6 bases and J by 1 base, with 14 bases between. The chain's CDR3 is CASTTSGVSGNTIYF. In DNA form, the CDR3 reads TGCGCCAGCACGACATCGGGGGTTTCTGGAAACACCATATATTTT.

The rearrangement links TRBV18 to TRBJ2-1; 10 nucleotides agree with TRBD2. The germline CDR1 and CDR2 sequences are KGHSH and LQKENI. The ends lost 2 bases at V and 4 bases at J; junction bases unmatched: 8. The CDR3 is 17 residues long. CDR3 DNA: TGTGCCAGCTCACCAGGGTCGGGGACTAGCGAATACAATGAGCAGTTCTTC. Translated, it gives CASSPGSGTSEYNEQFF. Together with reference TRBV18 and TRBJ2-1, the CDR3 gives the full variable domain: NAGVMQNPRHLVRRRGQEARLRCSPMKGHSHVYWYRQLPEEGLKFMVYLQKENIIDESGMPKERFSAEFPKEGPSILRIQQVVRGDSAAYFCASSPGSGTSEYNEQFFGPGTRLTVL.

The genes are TRBV19 and TRBJ2-2; weak D call: TRBD1 (5 bases). V lost 4 bases and J lost 6, with 12 bases in between. Germline V gives CDR1 LNHDA, CDR2 SQIVND (reference sequence). The CDR3 runs to 14 residues. CDR3 residues: CASSTQAGSGELFF. DNA of the CDR3: TGTGCCAGTAGTACCCAGGCAGGGTCCGGGGAGCTGTTTTTT. Drawing the rest from reference TRBV19 and TRBJ2-2, the complete variable domain is DGGITQSPKYLFRKEGQNVTLSCEQNLNHDAMYWYRQDPGQGLRLIYYSQIVNDFQKGDIAEGYSVSREKKESFPLTVTSAQKNPTAFYLCASSTQAGSGELFFGEGSRLTVL.

The chain couples TRBV5-6 to TRBJ2-5; the match to TRBD1 covers 8 bases. The V and J ends lost 2 bases and 4 bases, in that order; junction bases with no gene match: 4. The CDR3 sequence is 14 residues long. Germline lookup yields CDR1 SGHDT and CDR2 YYEEEE. The CDR3 loop is CASSFGQGGETQYF. CDR3 nucleotide sequence: TGTGCCAGCAGCTTTGGACAGGGCGGAGAGACCCAGTACTTC. The full variable domain, with the rest looked up from reference TRBV5-6 and TRBJ2-5, is DAGVTQSPTHLIKTRGQQVTLRCSPKSGHDTVSWYQQALGQGPQFIFQYYEEEERQRGNFPDRFSGHQFPNYSSELNVNALLLGDSALYLCASSFGQGGETQYFGPGTRLLVL.

The chain joins TRBV3-1 (or the pseudogene TRBV3-2) to TRBJ2-7, with D uncertain. Trimming took 4 bases from V and 6 from J, leaving 16 bases between them. This CDR3 is built from 14 residues. Germline-derived CDR1 and CDR2 are LGHDT and YNNKEL (reference sequence). DNA for the CDR3: TGTGCCAGCAGCCCCAAAAGGGTACGGTTCGAGCAGTACTTC. Protein sequence: CASSPKRVRFEQYF.

This chain joins TRBV3-1 (or the pseudogene TRBV3-2) and TRBJ2-1, with TRBD2 identical over 8 bases. Per the germline V gene, CDR1 is LGHDT and CDR2 is YNNKEL (reference sequence). This CDR3 spans 16 amino acids. Trimming cost V 0 bases and J 3 bases; bases outside gene matches: 4. The chain's CDR3 is CASSQESGSHYNEQFF. CDR3 in DNA: TGTGCCAGCAGCCAAGAGAGCGGGAGTCACTACAATGAGCAGTTCTTC.

The J gene is TRBJ2-1, the V gene TRBV14; the D gene is possibly TRBD2 (5 bases). The CDR3 is 16 residues long. Germline values: CDR1 SGHDN, CDR2 FVKESK. V was pared by 1 base and J by 5 bases, with 15 bases between. This CDR3 reads CASSQGVEDRHNEQFF. The DNA of the CDR3 is TGTGCCAGCAGCCAAGGAGTGGAGGACCGCCACAATGAGCAGTTCTTC.

This chain links TRBV6-5 with TRBJ1-5; TRBD1 is a possible D gene (5 bases). V shed 5 bases and J shed 5 bases, with 13 bases lying between them. The V gene's germline CDR1 is MNHEY and CDR2 SVGAGI. This CDR3 spans 14 amino acids. CDR3 in DNA: TGTGCCAGCAGTATTGGGCAGGGAGATCAGCCCCAGCATTTT. Its translation is CASSIGQGDQPQHF.

J is TRBJ2-7 and V is TRBV6-2 or TRBV6-3, with 9 bases identical to TRBD2. Germline values: CDR1 MNHEY, CDR2 SVGEGT. There are 18 residues in the CDR3. V trimming: 2 bases; J trimming: 0 bases; junction bases outside the gene matches: 11. DNA of the CDR3: TGTGCCAGCAGTTACCCAATAGAGACTAGCGGATTCTCCTACGAGCAGTACTTC. As protein: CASSYPIETSGFSYEQYF.

The chain combines TRBV3-1 (or the pseudogene TRBV3-2) with TRBJ2-3, with TRBD2 identical over 8 bases. Per the germline V gene, CDR1 is LGHDT and CDR2 is YNNKEL (reference sequence). After removal of 2 bases from V and 3 bases from J, the junction contained 7 bases not matched to a gene. CDR3 size: 16 residues. CDR3: CASSQTAASGTDTQYF. For the CDR3, the DNA is TGTGCCAGCAGCCAAACGGCGGCTAGCGGGACAGATACGCAGTATTTT.

The count of this clone is one. The chain joins TRBV24-1 to TRBJ1-5, with TRBD1 as a possible D gene (5 bases). V was trimmed by 2 bases and J by 1 base, leaving 14 bases between them. This CDR3 comprises 17 residues. Per germline, CDR1 KGHDR and CDR2 SFDVKD. CDR3 in amino acids: CATSDSSRGVSNQPQHF. The CDR3, as DNA: TGTGCCACCAGTGATTCTTCACGGGGGGTGAGCAATCAGCCCCAGCATTTT.

This chain links TRBV10-3 with TRBJ2-1, with 7 bases identical to TRBD1. The CDR3 is made up of 14 amino acids. Germline V gene lookup returns CDR1 ENHRY and CDR2 SYGVKD. Losses at the gene ends were 6 bases for V and 6 bases for J; bases not matched to a gene: 8. CDR3 in amino acids: CAIRGTAASNEQFF. The CDR3 DNA reads TGTGCCATCAGAGGGACAGCCGCGAGCAATGAGCAGTTCTTC.

The rearrangement joins TRBV12-3 or TRBV12-4 to TRBJ2-5; D uncertain. Judging by the DNA end, TRBJ2-7 fits better; the J call may be wrong. The CDR3 runs to 13 residues. CDR3 DNA sequence: TGTGCCAGCAGTTTAGGGGCGTACTACGAGCAGTACTTC. Its translation: CASSLGAYYEQYF.

In its sample, this clone was seen a few times. The J gene is TRBJ2-1, the V gene TRBV3-1 (or the pseudogene TRBV3-2); maybe TRBD2 (5 bases). This CDR3 has 14 residues. Trimming pared 0 bases from V and 3 bases from J, leaving 6 bases between. The germline V gene encodes CDR1 LGHDT and CDR2 YNNKEL (reference sequence). The CDR3 reads CASSQESGYNEQFF. In nucleotides, the CDR3 is TGTGCCAGCAGCCAAGAGAGCGGCTACAATGAGCAGTTCTTC.

This clone has only a few counts. This chain joins TRBV27 and TRBJ2-7, with 13 bases fitting TRBD2. The V and J ends lost 3 bases and 6 bases, in that order; junction bases with no gene match: 5. Germline CDR1 MNHEY, CDR2 SMNVEV (reference sequence). This CDR3 comprises 15 residues. Here the CDR3 reads CASSLGGTSGIEQYF. The CDR3 nucleotides read TGTGCCAGCAGTTTGGGTGGGACTAGCGGGATCGAGCAGTACTTC.

The V and J genes are TRBV12-3 or TRBV12-4 and TRBJ2-7; D might be TRBD2 (5 bases). The V gene lost 6 bases and the J gene lost 2 bases, with 8 bases spanning the gap. The CDR3 contains 12 residues. The CDR3 sequence: CASSSGAYEQYF. Here the CDR3 DNA reads TGTGCCAGCAGCTCCGGGGCCTACGAGCAGTACTTC.